These 20 T cell receptor beta chains came from one sample sequenced in a study of CD8+CD57+ T cells in acquired aplastic anemia (dated by TCRdb to 2016 to 2019). Sequenced using an Illumina HiSeq 2000. TCR beta VDJ combination and CDR3 sequence profiling used genomic DNA as the template. TCRdb reprocessed the public reads (quality trimming at Q25 with fastp, clone calling with MiXCR) and kept in-frame beta chains. Each CDR3 protein gets just one entry, which takes the most common genes and DNA from the rows behind it. Here the sample has hundreds of thousands of distinct CDR3 sequences; under 80% occur a single time. The ten largest clones capture approximately 3.8% of the sample. The material sequenced was sorted CD4+, CD8+, or CD8+CD57+ T cells (not recorded which) from PBMCs. The receptors come from a human donor in good health, serving as a control.

This chain uses TRBV12-3 or TRBV12-4 with TRBJ2-5; TRBD2 is a possible D gene (5 bases). This CDR3 region has 13 residues. V was clipped by 8 bases and J by 5 bases, with 15 bases between them. CDR3 loop: CASGSKDRETQYF. CDR3 nucleotide sequence: TGTGCCAGCGGGAGCAAGGATCGGGAGACCCAGTACTTC.

This rearrangement joins TRBV11-2 to TRBJ1-1; D not resolved. Germline V lookup: CDR1 SGHAT, CDR2 FQNNGV. V lost 4 bases and J 7 bases, leaving 13 bases between the germline ends. The CDR3 is 13 residues long. CDR3 region: CASSSSQANEAFF. The CDR3 nucleotides are TGTGCCAGCAGCTCCTCTCAGGCTAATGAAGCTTTCTTT.

This clonotype was counted only a few times. The chain carries TRBV30 and TRBJ2-2; D may be TRBD1 or TRBD2 (7 bases each). The CDR3 totals 16 residues. V lost 1 base, J lost 3 bases, and 15 bases lay in between. Germline values: CDR1 GTSNPN, CDR2 SVGIG (reference sequence). The CDR3 spells CAWSGAGQTYTGELFF. Written as DNA, the CDR3 is TGTGCCTGGAGTGGAGCGGGACAGACATACACCGGGGAGCTGTTTTTT.

The chain employs TRBV2 and TRBJ1-2; D ambiguous. CDR3 length: 10 residues. Between the trimmed V and J ends, which lost 7 bases and 4 bases, there was a span of 4 bases. Germline lookup yields CDR1 SNHLY and CDR2 FYNNEI. CDR3 residues: CASNPYGYTF. CDR3 in DNA: TGTGCCAGCAATCCCTATGGCTACACCTTC.

The chain carries TRBV5-5 and TRBJ2-7; tentative D call: TRBD2 (5 bases). The CDR3 has 15 residues. Germline loops: CDR1 SGHKS, CDR2 YYEKEE (reference sequence). V was trimmed by 0 bases and J by 6 bases, leaving 16 bases between them. This chain's CDR3 is CASSLEGGPPSEQYV. CDR3 DNA: TGTGCCAGCAGCTTGGAAGGAGGACCGCCGAGCGAGCAGTACGTC.

The chain employs TRBV7-2 and TRBJ2-3, with D tentatively TRBD1 or TRBD2 (5 bases each). Germline-derived CDR1 and CDR2 are SGHTA and FQGNSA. Trimming took 5 bases from V and 10 from J, leaving 22 bases between them. CDR3 length equals 15 residues. The CDR3 here is CASSPTDGALNPQYF. CDR3 coding DNA: TGTGCCAGCAGCCCCACAGACGGGGCGCTCAATCCGCAGTATTTT.

This sequence joins TRBV20-1 and TRBJ2-1; the match to TRBD1 covers 9 bases. Per germline, CDR1 DFQATT and CDR2 SNEGSKA (reference sequence). This CDR3 contains 12 residues. V lost 5 bases, J lost 13 bases, and 9 bases stayed unmatched. CDR3 coding DNA: TGCAGTGCTTACCGGGACAGGGAGGATCAGTTCTTC. It encodes CSAYRDREDQFF.

V gene TRBV24-1 combines with J gene TRBJ1-5; 7 bases agree with TRBD1. The CDR3 has 15 residues. The trim removed 11 bases at V and 2 bases at J, leaving 11 bases unmatched. Germline CDR1 is KGHDR and CDR2 is SFDVKD. The CDR3 coding sequence is TGTGCCATCGTCGGGACAGATTACTGCAATCAGCCCCAGCATTTT. Amino acids: CAIVGTDYCNQPQHF.

Note on this clonotype: No conserved phenylalanine or tryptophan ends this CDR3, so it is likely a read error. This rearrangement joins TRBV10-3 to TRBJ1-6; the D gene is possibly TRBD1 (5 bases). There are 12 residues in the CDR3. The V gene's germline CDR1 is ENHRY and CDR2 SYGVKD. CDR3 sequence reads: CAIGGVDSHLHS. The CDR3 DNA sequence: TGTGCCATTGGAGGGGTTGATTCACACCTCCACTCT.

In the case of this clonotype: It is unclear where the CDR3 begins or ends on the DNA, so no DNA is shown, and the CDR3 is as TCRdb lists it. The chain couples TRBV7-3 to TRBJ2-5; TRBD1 is the table's D call and was not checked against the DNA. Germline-derived CDR1 and CDR2 are SGHTA and FQGTGA. The CDR3 is made up of 21 amino acids, end residues included. CDR3 protein: CASSFYICSARMGTAQETQYF.

In the case of this clonotype: The conserved phenylalanine or tryptophan is not found at the CDR3 terminus, so this likely reflects a read error. As DNA, the CDR3 is TGTGCCAGCAGTCCTAGCGGGGGGGTTACGCAGTATTAT. It yields the protein CASSPSGGVTQYY. The chain couples TRBV7-2 to TRBJ2-3; TRBD2 matches at 12 bases. Germline V gene data show CDR1 as SGHTA and CDR2 as FQGNSA. The CDR3 is 13 residues long. V shed 6 bases and J 8 bases; nucleotides not matched to a gene: 3.

The chain uses TRBV7-2 and TRBJ1-6; tentative D call: TRBD1 (5 bases). This CDR3 contains 15 residues. V lost 1 base and J 7 bases, leaving 11 bases between the germline ends. Germline CDR1 reads SGHTA; CDR2 reads FQGNSA. This chain's CDR3 is CASSLDGGGNSPLHF. For the CDR3, the DNA is TGTGCCAGCAGCTTAGATGGGGGGGGAAATTCACCCCTCCACTTT.

This clonotype was seen many times. The V gene is TRBV2, the J gene TRBJ2-1, with 11 bases that match TRBD2. CDR1 SNHLY and CDR2 FYNNEI come from the germline V gene. The ends lost 1 base at V and 5 bases at J; junction bases unmatched: 1. This CDR3 has 15 residues. This CDR3 reads CASSEEGLADNEQFF. The CDR3 nucleotides are TGTGCCAGCAGTGAAGAGGGACTAGCGGACAATGAGCAGTTCTTC. Together with reference TRBV2 and TRBJ2-1, the CDR3 gives the full variable domain: EPEVTQTPSHQVTQMGQEVILRCVPISNHLYFYWYRQILGQKVEFLVSFYNNEISEKSEIFDDQFSVERPDGSNFTLKIRSTKLEDSAMYFCASSEEGLADNEQFFGPGTRLTVL.

A note on this clonotype: The conserved closing phenylalanine or tryptophan is absent in this CDR3, likely reflecting a read error. The chain joins TRBV27 to TRBJ1-2; D gene unclear. V was trimmed by 0 bases and J by 2 bases, leaving 16 bases between them. The CDR3 consists of 17 residues. CDR1 MNHEY and CDR2 SMNVEV come from the germline V gene (reference sequence). The chain's CDR3 is CASSLSTTEGTNYGYTI. The CDR3 DNA sequence: TGTGCCAGCAGTTTATCGACTACTGAGGGTACCAACTATGGCTACACCATC.

A remark on this clonotype: Compared with germline, one end of the junction differs, possibly owing to a read error. DNA for the CDR3: TGTGCCAGCAGCCACGCTCAGGGCAATCAGCCCCAGCAATTT. The encoded protein is CASSHAQGNQPQQF. V gene TRBV7-9 combines with J gene TRBJ1-5, with D possibly matching TRBD1 (5 bases). The CDR3 runs to 14 residues. Germline lookup yields CDR1 SEHNR and CDR2 FQNEAQ (reference sequence).

As regards this clonotype: Sequence at one end of the junction differs from germline and may be a read error. V and J are TRBV7-3 and TRBJ2-3; the D gene is possibly TRBD2 (5 bases). Germline loops: CDR1 SGHTA, CDR2 FQGTGA. The CDR3 has 14 residues. The CDR3, as DNA: TGCGCCAGCAGCTTAATACTAGGCGGAAAAGCTAAGCATTTT. This translates into CASSLILGGKAKHF.

In its sample, this clonotype was seen many times. CDR3 coding DNA: TGTGCCAGCAGCTCCCGGACTAGACGATTAATCGCTGAGGGAATCCAAGAGACCCAGTACTTC. Translating it yields CASSSRTRRLIAEGIQETQYF. V gene TRBV7-8 combines with J gene TRBJ2-5; 7 bases map to TRBD2. Germline V gene sequence: CDR1 SGHVS, CDR2 FQNEAQ. The CDR3 sequence is 21 residues long. J was trimmed by 1 base and V by 4 bases; bases with no gene match: 24.

The chain joins TRBV5-4 to TRBJ1-5, with a tentative D call TRBD1 (5 bases). Germline V lookup: CDR1 SGHNT, CDR2 YYREEE (reference sequence). The CDR3 is 13 amino acids. V was trimmed by 1 base and J by 14 bases, leaving 16 bases between them. CDR3 in amino acids: CASSLQGGYYEHF. The CDR3 DNA sequence: TGTGCCAGCAGCTTGCAGGGAGGCTATTACGAGCATTTT.

At least ten counts were recorded for this clonotype. The V and J genes are TRBV6-6 and TRBJ2-2; 10 bases agree with TRBD1. V was pared by 7 bases and J by 7 bases, with 12 bases of the junction left unmatched. The CDR3 has 16 residues. CDR1 MNHNY and CDR2 SVGAGI come from the germline V gene (reference sequence). The CDR3 spells CASTPKGQGSFGELFF. In DNA, the CDR3 is TGTGCCAGCACCCCAAAGGGACAGGGGAGCTTCGGGGAGCTGTTTTTT.

With respect to this clonotype: Germline and junction disagree at one end, which may indicate a read error. The CDR3 sequence: CATSQDLSCYNVQFF. In DNA, the CDR3 is TGTGCCACCAGCCAGGACCTGAGCTGCTACAATGTGCAGTTCTTC. The chain recombines TRBV7-8 with TRBJ2-1; no clear D gene. Germline lookup yields CDR1 SGHVS and CDR2 FQNEAQ. This CDR3 is built from 15 residues.